One and the same sample provided the 15 T cell receptor beta chains below, sequenced in a study of T cell repertoires in cytomegalovirus infection. TCRdb passed the reads through MiXCR, listing each CDR3 protein once. The table shows 200,000 to 300,000 distinct CDR3 sequences, with less than 9.5% occurring only once. Sequencing was carried out using PBMCs. The origin of the receptors is a human donor in good health (CMV status not recorded). Some clones in this sample may be carry-over from other donors' samples.

The rearrangement links TRBV10-3 to TRBJ2-7, with 7 bases identical to TRBD2. V gave up 2 bases and J gave up 7 bases; unmatched junction bases: 5. The CDR3 runs 13 residues. Looked up from germline, CDR1 is ENHRY and CDR2 is SYGVKD. CDR3 sequence (DNA): TGTGCCATCAGTGAGCGGCGGGAGCGGGAGCAGTACTTC. As protein: CAISERREREQYF.

This clonotype was seen repeatedly, ten times or more. The rearrangement uses TRBV7-8 and TRBJ1-1; 10 bases are shared with TRBD1. The germline V gene encodes CDR1 SGHVS and CDR2 FQNEAQ. V dropped 5 bases and J dropped 6; count of bases not matched to a gene: 9. The CDR3 covers 15 residues. This CDR3 reads CASSTDRGPGAEAFF. The CDR3 DNA is TGTGCCAGCAGCACCGACAGGGGGCCTGGGGCTGAAGCTTTCTTT.

This clonotype was recorded many times. This chain joins TRBV7-2 and TRBJ1-3; no clear D. The germline V and J ends were trimmed by 1 base and 0 bases, with 7 bases remaining between them. The CDR3 contains 15 residues. Germline V gene sequence: CDR1 SGHTA, CDR2 FQGNSA. CDR3 protein: CASSLEPSSGNTIYF. CDR3 in DNA: TGTGCCAGCAGCTTAGAACCGAGCTCTGGAAACACCATATATTTT.

This clonotype appeared many times. This chain connects TRBV7-2 to TRBJ2-2; D unresolved. CDR1 is SGHTA and CDR2 is FQGNSA in the germline V gene. The CDR3 totals 13 residues. V dropped 5 bases and J dropped 0 bases, with 4 bases sitting between them. CDR3 sequence (DNA): TGTGCCAGCAGCCGAACGAACACCGGGGAGCTGTTTTTT. This codes for CASSRTNTGELFF.

The table lists this clonotype with many counts. The chain carries TRBV12-3 or TRBV12-4 and TRBJ2-7; TRBD2 agrees at 10 bases. V gave up 5 bases and J gave up 2 bases; unmatched junction bases: 6. The CDR3 contains 15 residues. The CDR3 loop reads CASSRLAGATYEQYF. CDR3 coding DNA: TGTGCCAGCAGTCGACTAGCGGGCGCCACCTACGAGCAGTACTTC.

In this sample, this clonotype turned up many times. The chain has TRBV6-2 or TRBV6-3 and TRBJ2-7; a possible D gene is TRBD2 (5 bases). The germline CDR1 and CDR2 sequences are MNHEY and SVGEGT. Between the trimmed V and J ends, which lost 2 bases and 3 bases, there was a span of 20 bases. The CDR3 covers 17 residues. The CDR3 protein is CASSYNAPGNDLYEQYF. In nucleotides, the CDR3 is TGTGCCAGCAGTTACAATGCGCCGGGAAACGATCTCTACGAGCAGTACTTC.

The chain couples TRBV7-2 to TRBJ2-1; the D is unclear. V lost 1 base to trimming and J lost 9 bases, with 7 bases between them. Germline V gene lookup returns CDR1 SGHTA and CDR2 FQGNSA. This CDR3 has 12 amino acids. CDR3 sequence reads: CASSLVASEQFF. The CDR3 coding sequence is TGTGCCAGCAGCTTAGTCGCCTCTGAGCAGTTCTTC.

This clonotype was detected ten times or more. V usage is TRBV5-6 and J usage is TRBJ1-1; maybe TRBD1 (5 bases). The V end was cut by 6 bases, the J end by 5 bases, with 20 bases between. The CDR3 contains 15 residues. The germline V gene encodes CDR1 SGHDT and CDR2 YYEEEE. CDR3 DNA sequence: TGTGCCAGCACCCCGGTCGGCTACGGGGGAACTGAAGCTTTCTTT. Protein sequence: CASTPVGYGGTEAFF.

This clonotype was recorded at least ten times. The rearrangement links TRBV6-1 to TRBJ1-5; no clear D gene. Trimming took 4 bases from V and 0 from J, leaving 10 bases between them. The CDR3 is made up of 15 amino acids. CDR1 MNHNS and CDR2 SASEGT come from the germline V gene. The DNA for the CDR3 is TGTGCCAGCAGTGTTCGACCCTCTAGCAATCAGCCCCAGCATTTT. It codes for CASSVRPSSNQPQHF.

This clonotype was observed at least ten times. The J gene is TRBJ1-2, the V gene TRBV12-3 or TRBV12-4, with TRBD1 matching 8 bases. V dropped 5 bases and J dropped 5; count of bases not matched to a gene: 4. The CDR3 contains 13 residues. CDR3 sequence reads: CASSKTGAYGYTF. CDR3 DNA: TGTGCCAGCAGTAAGACAGGGGCTTATGGCTACACCTTC.

This clonotype was counted at least ten times. Here the CDR3 reads CASSRTDWSSYEQYF. CDR3 sequence (DNA): TGTGCCAGCAGCCGAACCGACTGGAGCTCCTACGAGCAGTACTTC. The V call is TRBV7-9, the J call TRBJ2-7; D remains ambiguous. Trimming pared 5 bases from V and 0 bases from J, leaving 14 bases between. The CDR3 contains 15 residues. Germline CDR1 is SEHNR and CDR2 is FQNEAQ (reference sequence).

This chain uses TRBV19 with TRBJ2-1, with D tentatively TRBD2 (6 bases). Trimming shortened V by 5 bases and J by 6 bases, and 14 bases separated the two germline ends. This CDR3 comprises 14 residues. Germline CDR1 reads LNHDA; CDR2 reads SQIVND (reference sequence). CDR3 in DNA: TGTGCCAGTAGTGTTACGGGACTCCTCAATGAGCAGTTCTTC. It encodes CASSVTGLLNEQFF. The whole variable domain, remainder taken from reference TRBV19 and TRBJ2-1, is DGGITQSPKYLFRKEGQNVTLSCEQNLNHDAMYWYRQDPGQGLRLIYYSQIVNDFQKGDIAEGYSVSREKKESFPLTVTSAQKNPTAFYLCASSVTGLLNEQFFGPGTRLTVL.

This clonotype was seen many times. The genes are TRBV7-2 and TRBJ1-5, with no clear D. The CDR3 length is 16 residues. CDR1 and CDR2 (germline): SGHTA, FQGNSA. V shed 1 base and J shed 0 bases, with 10 bases lying between them. CDR3: CASSLGQRYSNQPQHF. CDR3 coding DNA: TGTGCCAGCAGCTTAGGGCAGCGTTATAGCAATCAGCCCCAGCATTTT.

Many counts were recorded for this clonotype. This sequence joins TRBV7-9 and TRBJ1-1, with D hard to call. Trimming shortened V by 7 bases and J by 1 base, and 19 bases separated the two germline ends. Looked up from germline, CDR1 is SEHNR and CDR2 is FQNEAQ (reference sequence). The CDR3 is 16 residues long. The CDR3 coding sequence is TGTGCCAGCAACGATCAAGCTGAGGGTCCGAACACTGAAGCTTTCTTT. This codes for CASNDQAEGPNTEAFF.

The genes are TRBV6-2 or TRBV6-3 and TRBJ1-1; 7 positions agree with TRBD1. The CDR3 length is 14 residues. Germline CDR1 MNHEY, CDR2 SVGEGT. V gave up 6 bases and J gave up 5 bases; unmatched junction bases: 9. The CDR3 DNA reads as TGTGCCAGCAGCCCGACAGGGATTAAGACTGAAGCTTTCTTT. Encoded protein: CASSPTGIKTEAFF.